Here is one T cell receptor (beta chain) with its context. No antigen is known for it. The sample originates from a study of radiotherapy plus CTLA-4 blockade in lung cancer. Study details: Across the patients, objective responses occurred in approximately 19%, and disease control in approximately 30%. General study results and limits: Per reports, early blood T cell clone dynamics, plus interferon-beta, forecast response most strongly. Subsequent to radiotherapy plus ipilimumab, tumor-derived TCR clones underwent expansion in blood.

Focal radiation and CTLA-4 blockade (ipilimumab) were tested in chemo-refractory metastatic non-small-cell lung cancer patients. The germline V gene has CDR1 SGHRS and CDR2 YFSETQ. With 6 bases removed from V and 5 bases from J, the gap between germline ends came to 20 bases. The CDR3 sequence is 15 residues long. Assay used: immunoSEQ multiplex PCR; TCRdb lists only in-frame clones, some missing. This repertoire shows about 85,000 clones, 86% found once; its top ten account for approximately 2%. This receptor was taken from a human donor with non-small cell lung cancer who had a partial response to radiotherapy plus ipilimumab. Here the sequenced sample was peripheral blood, taken from a patient treated with radiotherapy plus ipilimumab. The V gene is TRBV5-1, the J gene TRBJ1-1; D is possibly TRBD1 (5 bases). CDR3 sequence: CASTREAAGDTEAFF. The CDR3 DNA is TGCGCCAGCACCAGGGAGGCAGCCGGTGATACTGAAGCTTTCTTT.